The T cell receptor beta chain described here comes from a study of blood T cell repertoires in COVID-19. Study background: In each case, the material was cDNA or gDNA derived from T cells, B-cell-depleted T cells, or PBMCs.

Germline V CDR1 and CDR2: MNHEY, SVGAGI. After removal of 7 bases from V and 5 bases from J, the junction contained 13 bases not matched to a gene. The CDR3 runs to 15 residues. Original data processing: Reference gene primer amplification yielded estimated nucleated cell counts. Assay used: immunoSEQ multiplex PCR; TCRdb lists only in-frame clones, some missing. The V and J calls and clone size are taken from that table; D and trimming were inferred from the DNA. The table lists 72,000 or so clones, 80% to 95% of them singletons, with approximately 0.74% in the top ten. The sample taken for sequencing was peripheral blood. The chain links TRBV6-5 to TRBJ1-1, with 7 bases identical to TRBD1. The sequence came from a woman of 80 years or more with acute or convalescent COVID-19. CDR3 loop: CASKIQGSPETEAFF. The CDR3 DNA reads TGTGCCAGCAAGATACAGGGGTCCCCGGAGACTGAAGCTTTCTTT.